Given below is one TCR beta chain in context. V lost 4 bases, J lost 4 bases, and 5 bases stayed unmatched. The CDR3 contains 15 residues. Germline CDR1 reads SGDLS; CDR2 reads YYNGEE. Treatment here: oral pan-JAK inhibitor, 5-10 mg twice daily. These data come from a study of CD8+ T cells in alopecia areata. RNA extraction was followed by reverse transcription into cDNA, which acted as the sequencing template. Libraries were prepared by immunoSEQ multiplex PCR; TCRdb keeps only in-frame clonotypes and omits some of them. The sample contains 150,000 to 200,000 clones, around three fifths of which appear only once.

The source was CD4+ T cells sorted from blood, collected between weeks 47 and 50, from a patient treated with tofacitinib. This TCR was recovered from a human donor with alopecia areata. The V call is TRBV9, the J call TRBJ2-1, with 10 positions matching TRBD1. For the CDR3, the DNA is TGTGCCAGCAGCAGCCGGGACAGGGGTTACAATGAGCAGTTCTTC. It codes for CASSSRDRGYNEQFF. Complete variable domain (other parts from reference TRBV9 and TRBJ2-1): DSGVTQTPKHLITATGQRVTLRCSPRSGDLSVYWYQQSLDQGLQFLIQYYNGEERAKGNILERFSAQQFPDLHSELNLSSLELGDSALYFCASSSRDRGYNEQFFGPGTRLTVL.